Below, 13 T cell receptor beta chains from the same sample are listed, as sequenced in a study of blood T cell repertoires in COVID-19. Assay: immunoSEQ multiplex PCR; the TCRdb copy retains only in-frame clones and omits some. The sample records about 54,000 clones, roughly nine tenths being singletons. The material sequenced was peripheral blood. Source of these receptors: a woman in her sixties or seventies with active or convalescent COVID-19.

The chain couples TRBV30 to TRBJ2-7; D uncertain. The germline V and J ends were trimmed by 3 bases and 0 bases, with 9 bases remaining between them. Germline CDR1 GTSNPN, CDR2 SVGIG (reference sequence). This CDR3 has 13 residues. In DNA form, the CDR3 reads TGTGCCTGGAGAAAGGAGCTCTCCTACGAGCAGTACTTC. Encoded protein: CAWRKELSYEQYF.

The V and J genes are TRBV2 and TRBJ1-4, with a tentative D call TRBD1 (6 bases). The CDR3 is 14 amino acids. Germline V gene data show CDR1 as SNHLY and CDR2 as FYNNEI. V was cut by 6 bases and J by 3 bases, with 11 bases left in between. CDR3 loop: CASRLGAANEKLFF. CDR3 nucleotide sequence: TGTGCCAGCAGACTGGGGGCGGCTAATGAAAAACTGTTTTTT.

The chain carries TRBV24-1 and TRBJ2-1; 9 bases agree with TRBD2. Germline-derived CDR1 and CDR2 are KGHDR and SFDVKD. This CDR3 spans 15 amino acids. The junction had 3 bases not matched to a gene; V was cut back by 3 bases and J by 4 bases. In nucleotides, the CDR3 is TGTGCCACCAGTGATACTAGCGGGTCTTACAATGAGCAGTTCTTC. Translated, it gives CATSDTSGSYNEQFF.

This clone is a singleton in its sample. This chain joins TRBV9 and TRBJ2-6; 8 bases line up with TRBD1. V trimming: 4 bases; J trimming: 0 bases; junction bases outside the gene matches: 12. The CDR3 totals 19 residues. Germline values: CDR1 SGDLS, CDR2 YYNGEE. CDR3 in amino acids: CASSPGTGKHSSGANVLTF. The CDR3 nucleotides read TGTGCCAGCAGCCCCGGGACAGGTAAACACAGCTCTGGGGCCAACGTCCTGACTTTC.

The chain joins TRBV2 to TRBJ2-3, with 7 nucleotides matching TRBD1. V shed 9 bases, J shed 0 bases, and the junction held 6 bases outside the gene matches. This CDR3 spans 14 amino acids. Per the germline V gene, CDR1 is SNHLY and CDR2 is FYNNEI. Written as DNA, the CDR3 is TGTGCCAGTAAAAGGGGGCAAAGCACAGATACGCAGTATTTT. Protein product: CASKRGQSTDTQYF.

The V call is TRBV19, the J call TRBJ2-5; perhaps TRBD2 as D (6 bases). In germline, CDR1 is LNHDA, CDR2 SQIVND (reference sequence). Between the trimmed V and J ends, which lost 6 bases and 4 bases, there was a span of 18 bases. The length of the CDR3 is 15 residues. The DNA of the CDR3 is TGTGCCAGTAGCAAACCGGGACTTCTGAGAGAGACCCAGTACTTC. This translates into CASSKPGLLRETQYF.

The J gene is TRBJ2-1, the V gene TRBV2; TRBD2 might be the D (7 bases). This CDR3 is built from 14 residues. V lost 6 bases to trimming and J lost 7 bases, with 16 bases between them. Germline V gene sequence: CDR1 SNHLY, CDR2 FYNNEI. The CDR3 reads CASRAGEGTNEQFF. Written as DNA, the CDR3 is TGTGCCAGCAGAGCAGGGGAGGGAACTAATGAGCAGTTCTTC.

The chain is built from TRBV7-2 and TRBJ2-3; D gene uncertain. The CDR3 is 15 residues long. Trimming pared 1 base from V and 1 base from J, leaving 9 bases between. CDR1 is SGHTA, CDR2 FQGNSA, per germline. DNA for the CDR3: TGTGCCAGCAGCTTAGTGAGGTGGGGCACAGATACGCAGTATTTT. It encodes CASSLVRWGTDTQYF.

V and J are TRBV6-5 and TRBJ2-5; perhaps TRBD1 as D (6 bases). CDR1 and CDR2 (germline): MNHEY, SVGAGI. This CDR3 contains 15 residues. Trimming took off 6 bases at V and 5 bases at J, with 19 bases between the two ends. The CDR3 region is CASRKYRDRGETQYF. The DNA of the CDR3 is TGTGCCAGCAGAAAGTACAGGGATCGCGGCGAGACCCAGTACTTC.

The rearrangement links TRBV19 to TRBJ2-5, with 11 nucleotides matching TRBD2. This CDR3 is 16 amino acids long. The trim removed 5 bases at V and 3 bases at J, leaving 8 bases unmatched. The V gene's germline CDR1 is LNHDA and CDR2 SQIVND (reference sequence). The CDR3 DNA reads as TGTGCCAGTAGTCTTATAGCGGGGGGGCTGGAAGAGACCCAGTACTTC. Protein: CASSLIAGGLEETQYF.

The chain employs TRBV25-1 and TRBJ1-4; no firm D call. The germline V and J ends were trimmed by 2 bases and 7 bases, with 14 bases remaining between them. The CDR3 contains 15 residues. The germline V gene has CDR1 MGHDK and CDR2 SYGVNS. The CDR3 nucleotides are TGTGCCAGCAGTGAAACTGAGGGTTTAGGTGAAAAACTGTTTTTT. Its translation: CASSETEGLGEKLFF. Looking up the rest from reference TRBV25-1 and TRBJ1-4 gives the full variable domain: EADIYQTPRYLVIGTGKKITLECSQTMGHDKMYWYQQDPGMELHLIHYSYGVNSTEKGDLSSESTVSRIRTEHFPLTLESARPSHTSQYLCASSETEGLGEKLFFGSGTQLSVL.

The chain couples TRBV28 to TRBJ2-2, with 14 bases identical to TRBD2. Germline CDR1 MDHEN, CDR2 SYDVKM. The CDR3 is made up of 18 amino acids. The V segment lost 8 bases and the J segment 4 bases; nucleotides outside the gene matches: 12. In nucleotides, the CDR3 is TGTGCCAGCGGTGGACTAGCGGGAGGCGGGCCTTTCACCGGGGAGCTGTTTTTT. Protein: CASGGLAGGGPFTGELFF.

The chain carries TRBV11-3 and TRBJ2-3; 11 bases are a match to TRBD2. The ends lost 1 base at V and 2 bases at J; junction bases unmatched: 2. CDR1 is SGHNT and CDR2 is YENEEA in the germline V gene. The CDR3 contains 16 residues. The DNA for the CDR3 is TGTGCCAGCAGCTTAGCACTAGCGGGGGTCACAGATACGCAGTATTTT. It is translated as CASSLALAGVTDTQYF.